The 14 T cell receptor beta chains in this list originate from one sample, sequenced in a study of shared clonotypes between healthy human individuals. The assay was immunoSEQ multiplex PCR, and TCRdb's table has in-frame clones only and misses some. The table records 550,000 to 800,000 clones, less than 85% of them present only once. Sequencing used memory CD4+ T cells sorted from blood. Subset defined: CD45RA-negative fraction. The receptors derive from a woman aged 30 to 39 in good health.

The chain is built from TRBV27 and TRBJ1-1; a possible D gene is TRBD1 (5 bases). CDR3 length equals 17 residues. V dropped 5 bases and J dropped 1 base, with 20 bases sitting between them. Germline values: CDR1 MNHEY, CDR2 SMNVEV (reference sequence). The CDR3 DNA follows: TGTGCCAGCAGTCCCGATTTAGTCAGGGCTGGGAACACTGAAGCTTTCTTT. Translated: CASSPDLVRAGNTEAFF.

The chain couples TRBV6-1 to TRBJ2-5; 12 nucleotides align to TRBD2. Per germline, CDR1 MNHNS and CDR2 SASEGT. The CDR3 covers 14 residues. The trim removed 7 bases at V and 4 bases at J, leaving 4 bases unmatched. In nucleotides, the CDR3 is TGTGCCAGCACTAGCGGGAGGGCGGGAGAGACCCAGTACTTC. Its protein product is CASTSGRAGETQYF.

This clone was observed a few times. This chain joins TRBV18 and TRBJ1-5; maybe TRBD1 (6 bases). In germline, CDR1 is KGHSH, CDR2 LQKENI. This CDR3 comprises 16 residues. V dropped 4 bases and J dropped 9 bases, with 22 bases sitting between them. CDR3 nucleotides: TGTGCCAGCTCACTTGGGCCTACAGGGCTGGGCGGGCCCCAGCATTTT. This translates into CASSLGPTGLGGPQHF.

This clone was recorded once. The CDR3 here is CASCRTGQDGYGYTF. The CDR3 DNA is TGTGCCAGCTGCCGAACTGGACAGGACGGGTATGGCTACACCTTC. V gene TRBV2 combines with J gene TRBJ1-2; 7 nucleotides line up with TRBD1. Per the germline V gene, CDR1 is SNHLY and CDR2 is FYNNEI. The CDR3 covers 15 residues. V was pared by 8 bases and J by 5 bases, with 14 bases of the junction left unmatched. Combining the CDR3 with reference TRBV2 and TRBJ1-2 gives the whole variable domain EPEVTQTPSHQVTQMGQEVILRCVPISNHLYFYWYRQILGQKVEFLVSFYNNEISEKSEIFDDQFSVERPDGSNFTLKIRSTKLEDSAMYFCASCRTGQDGYGYTFGSGTRLTVV.

Remarks on this clone: Other DNA sequences of this sample code for an identical CDR3. This chain links TRBV6-1 with TRBJ1-1; D perhaps matches TRBD1 (5 bases). The CDR3 contains 11 residues. Trimming removed 5 bases from V and 8 bases from J, with 9 bases in between. Germline lookup yields CDR1 MNHNS and CDR2 SASEGT. CDR3: CASSLGGEAFF. CDR3 in DNA: TGTGCCAGCAGTCTCGGGGGAGAAGCTTTCTTT.

V is TRBV30 and J is TRBJ2-1; 7 bases are a match to TRBD1. The CDR3 length is 12 residues. The trim removed 4 bases at V and 7 bases at J, leaving 4 bases unmatched. Germline-derived CDR1 and CDR2 are GTSNPN and SVGIG (reference sequence). Written as DNA, the CDR3 is TGTGCCTGGAAGGGGGCCCGGAATGAGCAGTTCTTC. Translation: CAWKGARNEQFF.

Here the CDR3 DNA reads TGCGCCAGCAGCTTGGAGGGACAGGGGAACACCGGGGAGCTGTTTTTT. This sequence encodes CASSLEGQGNTGELFF. The J gene is TRBJ2-2, the V gene TRBV5-1; 9 nucleotides align to TRBD1. With 0 bases clipped from V and 1 base from J, the junction kept 1 base outside the gene matches. This CDR3 has 16 amino acids. Looked up from germline, CDR1 is SGHRS and CDR2 is YFSETQ.

The V and J genes are TRBV18 and TRBJ2-2, with D perhaps TRBD2 (6 bases). Germline CDR1 reads KGHSH; CDR2 reads LQKENI. This CDR3 spans 12 amino acids. The V end lost 5 bases, the J end lost 7 bases, and 8 bases lay between the germline ends. CDR3 sequence (DNA): TGTGCCAGCTCATCGGAGGGCGGGGAGCTGTTTTTT. Residues: CASSSEGGELFF.

The CDR3 nucleotides are TGTGCCAGCAGTTACCCCGGGGGTAATGAGCAGTTCTTC. Residues: CASSYPGGNEQFF. The V call is TRBV6-6, the J call TRBJ2-1; D possibly corresponds to TRBD2 (6 bases). Germline V gene lookup returns CDR1 MNHNY and CDR2 SVGAGI (reference sequence). CDR3 length: 13 residues. The V and J ends lost 2 bases and 7 bases respectively, with 9 bases between them.

The chain carries TRBV15 and TRBJ2-3; 7 positions match TRBD2. CDR1 is LNHNV, CDR2 YYDKDF, per germline (reference sequence). V trimming: 6 bases; J trimming: 0 bases; junction bases outside the gene matches: 6. The CDR3 contains 15 residues. CDR3 nucleotides: TGTGCCACCAGATCTGGCGGGGGTAGCACAGATACGCAGTATTTT. Translating gives CATRSGGGSTDTQYF.

The chain couples TRBV18 to TRBJ2-2; D not resolved. Germline values: CDR1 KGHSH, CDR2 LQKENI. The CDR3 has 15 residues. V was clipped by 1 base and J by 8 bases, with 14 bases between them. CDR3 nucleotide sequence: TGTGCCAGCTCACCACGACGACCTACGGAGGGGGAGCTGTTTTTT. Translated, it gives CASSPRRPTEGELFF.

The V call is TRBV28, the J call TRBJ2-3; 8 nucleotides match TRBD2. The CDR3 is made up of 14 amino acids. Germline V lookup: CDR1 MDHEN, CDR2 SYDVKM. The ends lost 9 bases at V and 3 bases at J; junction bases unmatched: 8. The CDR3 sequence: CASAPSGSTDTQYF. The CDR3 bases are TGTGCCAGTGCCCCTAGCGGGTCGACAGATACGCAGTATTTT.

V usage is TRBV29-1 and J usage is TRBJ1-1; 9 nucleotides match TRBD1. The V gene's germline CDR1 is SQVTM and CDR2 ANQGSEA. V lost 6 bases to trimming and J lost 0 bases; unmatched junction nucleotides: 5. CDR3 length: 14 residues. In DNA form, the CDR3 reads TGCAGCGTCCGGACAGGGGCTATGAACACTGAAGCTTTCTTT. It is translated as CSVRTGAMNTEAFF. Drawing the rest from reference TRBV29-1 and TRBJ1-1, the complete variable domain is SAVISQKPSRDICQRGTSLTIQCQVDSQVTMMFWYRQQPGQSLTLIATANQGSEATYESGFVIDKFPISRPNLTFSTLTVSNMSPEDSSIYLCSVRTGAMNTEAFFGQGTRLTVV.

This rearrangement joins TRBV29-1 to TRBJ2-3; TRBD2 agrees at 8 bases. Germline trimming cut 6 bases from V and 6 bases from J; bases unmatched to any gene: 11. This CDR3 contains 14 residues. Germline CDR1 is SQVTM and CDR2 is ANQGSEA. The CDR3 DNA sequence: TGCAGCGTCGGGACTAGAAGGGGTTCGGATACGCAGTATTTT. It encodes CSVGTRRGSDTQYF.